These 20 T cell receptor beta chains share one sample of origin, sequenced in a study of CXCR3-negative and CXCR3-positive naive CD8 T cells. With UMI labels, 5' RACE was used to prepare the TRB cDNA libraries. No DNA is given; TCRdb re-called the 5' RACE reads and lists each CDR3 protein once. The table lists 48,000 or so distinct CDR3 sequences. The sequenced sample consisted of memory CD8+ T cells from blood. All receptors derive from a human donor in good health. Some clones in this sample may be carry-over from other donors' samples.

The rearrangement links TRBV6-2 or TRBV6-3 to TRBJ1-5. The CDR3 loop spans 14 amino acids. CDR1 and CDR2 from the germline V gene are MNHEY and SVGEGT. Here the CDR3 reads CASSYSSENQPQHF.

The V and J genes are TRBV20-1 and TRBJ2-1; the TCRdb call, TRBD2, lacks DNA for checking. The CDR3 consists of 15 residues. Per the germline V gene, CDR1 is DFQATT and CDR2 is SNEGSKA (reference sequence). Here the CDR3 reads CSARLLAGDYNEQFF.

The chain links TRBV28 to TRBJ2-5; without DNA, the TCRdb call of TRBD2 cannot be checked. This CDR3 has 15 residues. Germline V gene sequence: CDR1 MDHEN, CDR2 SYDVKM. This CDR3 is CAILSGLSKEETQYF.

The chain links TRBV14 to TRBJ2-1; the TRBD2 assignment by TCRdb is unverifiable without DNA. The CDR3 has 17 residues. Looked up from germline, CDR1 is SGHDN and CDR2 is FVKESK. The CDR3 loop reads CASSQGIPHTPYNEQFF.

The gene calls are TRBV7-8 and TRBJ2-2; TCRdb calls TRBD1, which cannot be checked without DNA. Per the germline V gene, CDR1 is SGHVS and CDR2 is FQNEAQ. The CDR3 is made up of 18 amino acids. CDR3 residues: CASSLGVFRETNTGELFF.

V is TRBV28 and J is TRBJ2-7; TCRdb proposes TRBD1, but this gene call is untestable without DNA. This CDR3 is 15 amino acids long. Looked up from germline, CDR1 is MDHEN and CDR2 is SYDVKM. CDR3 amino acids: CASSFLRGGDYEQYF.

The chain uses TRBV20-1 and TRBJ2-3; the D call from TCRdb, TRBD2, cannot be confirmed without DNA. The CDR3 loop spans 17 amino acids. Germline CDR1 is DFQATT and CDR2 is SNEGSKA (reference sequence). The CDR3 region is CSARAQAASGGIDTQYF.

J is TRBJ2-1 and V is TRBV12-3 or TRBV12-4; TCRdb calls TRBD1, which cannot be checked without DNA. The CDR3 length is 12 residues. The CDR3 sequence: CASSLGRGEQFF.

The chain couples TRBV29-1 to TRBJ1-2; TCRdb calls TRBD1, which cannot be checked without DNA. The CDR3 has 12 amino acids. Per germline, CDR1 SQVTM and CDR2 ANQGSEA. CDR3 region: CSVGDRYYGYTF.

The rearrangement joins TRBV6-4 to TRBJ2-4; as DNA is missing, the TRBD2 call by TCRdb cannot be tested. This CDR3 spans 21 amino acids. Per germline, CDR1 MRHNA and CDR2 SNTAGT. The CDR3 loop is CASSAMGSWSGGALAKNIQYF.

The chain joins TRBV12-3 or TRBV12-4 to TRBJ2-3. The CDR3 has 14 residues. CDR3: CASSLRQDPDTQYF.

The chain is built from TRBV7-3 and TRBJ2-3; TCRdb lists TRBD1, though no DNA is available to test this call. The CDR3 sequence is 13 residues long. Looked up from germline, CDR1 is SGHTA and CDR2 is FQGTGA. CDR3 sequence reads: CATGENTLDTQYF.

The gene calls are TRBV27 and TRBJ2-1; TCRdb indicates TRBD1, and absent DNA this call remains unverified. CDR3 length equals 14 residues. Germline CDR1 MNHEY, CDR2 SMNVEV (reference sequence). CDR3 protein: CASSSGTRGHEQFF.

This chain links TRBV7-9 with TRBJ2-7; absent DNA, TCRdb's TRBD1 call cannot be checked. This CDR3 spans 13 amino acids. Germline V gene lookup returns CDR1 SEHNR and CDR2 FQNEAQ (reference sequence). This CDR3 reads CASSHQGSDEQYF.

The chain is built from TRBV5-6 and TRBJ1-2. The CDR3 totals 14 residues. The germline gives CDR1 SGHDT, CDR2 YYEEEE. CDR3 residues: CASSLAQGVYGYTF.

The rearrangement links TRBV6-6 to TRBJ1-2; TCRdb names TRBD1, which stays unverified in the absence of DNA. This CDR3 is 16 amino acids long. Germline V lookup: CDR1 MNHNY, CDR2 SVGAGI (reference sequence). The CDR3 reads CASSYPGTSGPYGYTF.

J is TRBJ2-1 and V is TRBV6-1; the TRBD1 assignment by TCRdb is unverifiable without DNA. This CDR3 has 12 amino acids. CDR1 is MNHNS, CDR2 SASEGT, per germline. The chain's CDR3 is CASIFGTNEQFF.

The chain combines TRBV6-5 with TRBJ2-7; the D call of TRBD1 rests on TCRdb alone, since no DNA is present to check it. In germline, CDR1 is MNHEY, CDR2 SVGAGI. The CDR3 runs to 13 residues. The CDR3 sequence: CASSPALTYEQYF.

The chain employs TRBV7-9 and TRBJ1-2. Per the germline V gene, CDR1 is SEHNR and CDR2 is FQNEAQ (reference sequence). This CDR3 comprises 13 residues. The CDR3 spells CASSLGTGDGYTF.

This chain uses TRBV28 with TRBJ2-7; the TCRdb call, TRBD1, lacks DNA for checking. Germline CDR1 is MDHEN and CDR2 is SYDVKM. The CDR3 runs 18 residues. The CDR3 protein is CASSLGSYRSRGYYEQYF.